This T cell receptor beta chain was identified in a study of memory CD4+ T cells and cytomegalovirus serostatus. For the study at large: Of the healthy Belgian adults, 9 or 10 were CMV seropositive and 20 to 30 seronegative. Study-level results: Each of fewer than 80 CMV-associated TCRbeta sequences occurred in one to five individuals. Suggested: most of the CMV-linked TCR signature lies in CD4+ memory cells.

This clone has only one observation. Its cognate antigen is unknown. Source study methods: Out-of-frame sequences were removed, leaving around 2.2 million distinct TCRbeta sequences. Repertoires were generated with immunoSEQ multiplex PCR, while TCRdb's copy carries only in-frame clones and drops some. That table supplies the V and J calls and clone size; D and trimming were determined from the DNA. Found here are tens of thousands of clones, roughly 80% of them singletons; the top ten hold roughly 1%. Looked up from germline, CDR1 is SGHTA and CDR2 is FQGNSA. The CDR3 covers 13 residues. V lost 3 bases to trimming and J lost 7 bases, with 9 bases between them. The sort gate was single viable CD3+CD4+CD8-CD45RO+ cells for memory CD4+ T cells.

The V call is TRBV7-2, the J call TRBJ2-2; maybe TRBD2 (5 bases). This TCR was recovered from an adult in good health and CMV-seronegative. Source material: memory CD4+ T cells from blood. Written as DNA, the CDR3 is TGTGCCAGCAGCTTCGAGGCGGGCGGGGAGCTGTTTTTT. Its translation: CASSFEAGGELFF. Full variable domain (missing parts from reference TRBV7-2 and TRBJ2-2): GAGVSQSPSNKVTEKGKDVELRCDPISGHTALYWYRQSLGQGLEFLIYFQGNSAPDKSGLPSDRFSAERTGGSVSTLTIQRTQQEDSAVYLCASSFEAGGELFFGEGSRLTVL.